Listed here is a single T cell receptor (beta chain). The data were taken from a study of blood T cell repertoires in COVID-19. Authors' analysis steps: Estimation of nucleated cell counts was performed using reference gene primer amplification. Libraries were prepared by immunoSEQ multiplex PCR; TCRdb keeps only in-frame clonotypes and omits some of them. V and J calls plus clone size are reproduced from that table; the DNA served to infer D and trimming. The data contain some 45,000 clones, around 80% of them singletons. Looked up from germline, CDR1 is SGHRS and CDR2 is YFSETQ. With V trimmed by 6 bases and J by 7 bases, 12 bases remained unmatched. The CDR3 is 14 residues long.

The J gene is TRBJ2-7, the V gene TRBV5-1; 8 nucleotides agree with TRBD1. The sequenced sample was peripheral blood. This sequence was found in a man aged 55 to 70 with acute or convalescent COVID-19. Here the CDR3 DNA reads TGCGCCAGCACCAGGACAGGGAACTCGAGGGAGCAGTACTTC. This sequence encodes CASTRTGNSREQYF.